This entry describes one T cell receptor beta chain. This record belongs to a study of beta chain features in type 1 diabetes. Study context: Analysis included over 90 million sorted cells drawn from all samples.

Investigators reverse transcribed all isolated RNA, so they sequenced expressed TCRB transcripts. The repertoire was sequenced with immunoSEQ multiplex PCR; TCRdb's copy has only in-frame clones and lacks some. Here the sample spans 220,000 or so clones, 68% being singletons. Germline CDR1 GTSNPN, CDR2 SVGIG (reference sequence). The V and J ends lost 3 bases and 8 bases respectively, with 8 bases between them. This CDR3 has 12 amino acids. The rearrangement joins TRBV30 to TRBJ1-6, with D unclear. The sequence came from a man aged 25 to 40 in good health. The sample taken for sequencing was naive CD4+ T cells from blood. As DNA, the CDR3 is TGTGCCTGGAGCCCGGGGTATTCACCCCTCCACTTT. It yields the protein CAWSPGYSPLHF. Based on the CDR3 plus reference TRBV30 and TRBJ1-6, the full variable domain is SQTIHQWPATLVQPVGSPLSLECTVEGTSNPNLYWYRQAAGRGLQLLFYSVGIGQISSEVPQNLSASRPQDRQFILSSKKLLLSDSGFYLCAWSPGYSPLHFGNGTRLTVT.